A single sample gave rise to the 14 T cell receptor beta chains below, sequenced in a study of cytomegalovirus exposure and HLA in healthy donors (dated by TCRdb to 2015 to 2018). Library creation used the immunoSEQ multiplex PCR assay. TCRdb carries this immuneACCESS record with in-frame sequences only. Its versions omit some clonotypes, under half of them owing to an unresolved V gene in the studies checked, with the rest unexplained. The sample table holds 130,000 to 150,000 clones, of which 85% to 90% were seen once. The ten largest clones take up around 8% of the sample. Sequenced: PBMCs. Receptors originate from a woman younger than 35 in good health and CMV-seropositive.

The rearrangement uses TRBV6-5 and TRBJ2-7, with 9 bases aligning to TRBD2. Germline CDR1 reads MNHEY; CDR2 reads SVGAGI. Germline trimming cut 6 bases from V and 3 bases from J; bases unmatched to any gene: 6. CDR3 length equals 14 residues. The CDR3 DNA sequence: TGTGCCAGCAGAAAAATAGCGGGAGTCTACGAGCAGTACTTC. Amino acids: CASRKIAGVYEQYF.

This chain links TRBV2 with TRBJ1-4; 10 nucleotides line up with TRBD1. This CDR3 comprises 14 residues. With V trimmed by 6 bases and J by 8 bases, 6 bases remained unmatched. Germline CDR1 SNHLY, CDR2 FYNNEI. CDR3 loop: CASSQTGGREKLFF. The CDR3 DNA reads as TGTGCCAGCAGCCAGACAGGGGGCCGGGAAAAACTGTTTTTT.

V is TRBV5-1 and J is TRBJ2-3, with TRBD2 identical over 16 bases. Germline V lookup: CDR1 SGHRS, CDR2 YFSETQ. V dropped 3 bases and J dropped 5; count of bases not matched to a gene: 9. This CDR3 spans 18 amino acids. The CDR3, as DNA: TGCGCCAGCAGCTCCACGGGACTAGCGGGGGGGCTACTAGATACGCAGTATTTT. The encoded protein is CASSSTGLAGGLLDTQYF.

V and J are TRBV6-5 and TRBJ1-2; D gene ambiguous. The CDR3 has 12 residues. Germline CDR1 and CDR2: MNHEY and SVGAGI. V was clipped by 3 bases and J by 4 bases, with 6 bases between them. Here the CDR3 DNA reads TGTGCCAGCAGTTATCTGTCCTATGGCTACACCTTC. This codes for CASSYLSYGYTF.

The rearrangement uses TRBV5-1 and TRBJ1-1; the D gene is possibly TRBD1 (6 bases). CDR1 is SGHRS and CDR2 is YFSETQ in the germline V gene. The CDR3 has 15 amino acids. V lost 0 bases and J lost 0, with 9 bases in between. The CDR3 DNA follows: TGCGCCAGCAGCTTGGAACAGGGTCTGAACACTGAAGCTTTCTTT. It yields the protein CASSLEQGLNTEAFF.

This CDR3 is CASSPDRVSNQPQHF. The CDR3 DNA follows: TGTGCCAGCTCACCCGACAGGGTTAGCAATCAGCCCCAGCATTTT. V is TRBV18 and J is TRBJ1-5, with TRBD1 matching 7 bases. CDR3 size: 15 residues. Germline V gives CDR1 KGHSH, CDR2 LQKENI. V shed 3 bases, J shed 0 bases, and the junction held 2 bases outside the gene matches.

V is TRBV19 and J is TRBJ2-7; D might be TRBD2 (5 bases). This CDR3 has 12 amino acids. Trimming stripped 6 bases from V and 7 bases from J, with 13 bases between. In germline, CDR1 is LNHDA, CDR2 SQIVND (reference sequence). The CDR3 DNA sequence: TGTGCCAGTAGCCGCCGGACTGGAGAGCAGTACTTC. Translation gives CASSRRTGEQYF.

The chain carries TRBV7-8 and TRBJ1-1, with TRBD1 matching over 7 bases. Germline CDR1 SGHVS, CDR2 FQNEAQ. Trimming removed 3 bases from V and 2 bases from J; junction bases left unmatched: 9. CDR3 length: 16 amino acids. For the CDR3, the DNA is TGTGCCAGCAGCTTGGAACCTCGGGACAGAAACACTGAAGCTTTCTTT. Translating it yields CASSLEPRDRNTEAFF.

This clone came up once. This chain connects TRBV5-4 to TRBJ2-4; 7 bases are a match to TRBD1. Trimming at V came to 4 bases and at J to 0 bases, leaving 4 bases not matched to a gene. This CDR3 comprises 15 residues. Germline V gene sequence: CDR1 SGHNT, CDR2 YYREEE (reference sequence). The DNA of the CDR3 is TGTGCCAGCAGCATTGACAGGGCAGCCAAAAACATTCAGTACTTC. This gives the protein CASSIDRAAKNIQYF.

V gene TRBV9 combines with J gene TRBJ1-2; 9 positions match TRBD1. The V and J ends lost 4 bases and 3 bases, in that order; junction bases with no gene match: 16. Germline V gives CDR1 SGDLS, CDR2 YYNGEE. The CDR3 spans 18 residues. In DNA, the CDR3 is TGTGCCAGCAGCTCGAGAAGGGGGACAGGGCCTCTTGACTATGGCTACACCTTC. It specifies CASSSRRGTGPLDYGYTF.

The V call is TRBV7-8, the J call TRBJ1-2; D is possibly TRBD1 (5 bases). Germline CDR1 is SGHVS and CDR2 is FQNEAQ. The V end was cut by 5 bases, the J end by 3 bases, with 19 bases between. This CDR3 contains 16 residues. The CDR3 bases are TGTGCCAGCAGCCCACGGCGTGGGGCTAACTACTATGGCTACACCTTC. It translates to CASSPRRGANYYGYTF.

The genes are TRBV4-1 and TRBJ2-7, with a tentative D call TRBD2 (8 bases). CDR3 length equals 20 residues. V was trimmed by 4 bases and J by 2 bases, leaving 30 bases between them. Looked up from germline, CDR1 is MGHRA and CDR2 is YSYEKL. The CDR3 region has the DNA TGCGCCAGCAGCCTAGGGGTAGACGACTTAGCGGGACAGATAACCTACGAGCAGTACTTC. Translating gives CASSLGVDDLAGQITYEQYF.

The chain carries TRBV7-6 and TRBJ2-7, with unresolved D. CDR3 size: 13 residues. Per germline, CDR1 SGHVS and CDR2 FNYEAQ. Trimming stripped 6 bases from V and 0 bases from J, with 9 bases between. The CDR3 region is CASSFDTSYEQYF. The CDR3 nucleotides are TGTGCCAGCAGTTTCGACACCTCCTACGAGCAGTACTTC.

V is TRBV7-8 and J is TRBJ2-1; the D gene is possibly TRBD2 (6 bases). This CDR3 has 16 residues. From germline, CDR1 is SGHVS and CDR2 FQNEAQ. With 1 base removed from V and 0 bases from J, the gap between germline ends came to 10 bases. CDR3 amino acids: CASSLGRASSYNEQFF. Here the CDR3 DNA reads TGTGCCAGCAGCTTAGGGAGGGCGAGCTCCTACAATGAGCAGTTCTTC.